The entry that follows covers one T cell receptor beta chain sequence. The antigen it recognizes is unknown. Base quality data are lacking; no much larger clone is found one base away. V drops 9 bases and J drops 4 bases, leaving 7 bases in between. In the germline V gene (reference sequence), CDR1 corresponds to MNHEY and CDR2 to SMNVEV. The CDR3 sequence holds 11 residues, the cysteine and phenylalanine included. The DNA shown is the 33-base CDR3, in frame from base 1. One collaborating source in Seattle enrolled patients while the patients were actively infected and followed the patients over time throughout the course of disease. Collaborating institutions collected whole blood in K2EDTA tubes following their own protocols. For TCRbeta analysis, collaborators shipped samples in one of three forms: frozen whole blood, isolated PBMCs, or DNA extracted from either of those sample types. TCRbeta CDR3 regions were amplified from genomic DNA by means of the immunoSEQ Assay, a bias-controlled multiplex PCR. Under the source paper's analysis protocol: Nucleated cell counts per sample were estimated from amplification of reference gene primers within the assay. To quantify the absolute abundance of each unique TCRbeta CDR3 rearrangement, sequence reads were collapsed and filtered. For each sample, productive Simpson clonality was calculated as the square root of Simpson's diversity index over productive rearrangements. Imported from immuneACCESS, the table was reduced by TCRdb to in-frame sequences with V and J called. These copies leave out some clones; in studies compared against another copy, an unresolved V gene accounts for under half, and the cause of the remainder is not known. D and trimming were read from the DNA, whereas the V and J calls and clone size are those reported in that table. In all, the sample holds under 150,000 clones, and 90% of those were seen once. The ten largest clones add up to 3.5% to 5.5% of the sample.

The sample is drawn from a study of blood T cell repertoires in COVID-19 (dated by TCRdb to the early 2020s). Looking at the study overall: Samples from collaborators originated in the United States, Italy and Spain and spanned both the acute and convalescent phases of COVID-19. The prospective study material was composed of cDNA or gDNA derived from T cells, B-cell-depleted T cells, or PBMCs. Deeply sampled blood TCRbeta repertoires from subjects exposed to, actively infected with, or recovered from COVID-19 were included in the dataset. A freely available public database, intended as a resource for researchers studying the immune response to SARS-CoV-2, is where the repertoires were released. The samples were drawn from two sources: the first 160 participants of the ongoing ImmuneRACE study, and 950 to 1,500 subjects contributed by 6 global collaborators. The sample metadata nearly always contained a de-identified subject ID, COVID-19 status, age in years and sex. Where available, HLA class I and class II types were taken from metadata supplied by the sample provider and were not determined by assay-based typing.

Overall results and qualifications from the work: Clinical and demographic metadata were provided uncurated, with the amount varying by source and participant.

The chain was built from TRBV27 and TRBJ2-1, with no reliable assignment of the D segment. Sequencing was done on a sample of peripheral blood. The clonotype was recovered from a man aged 55 to 70 with COVID-19, enrolled during active disease. The CDR3 protein is CASTGYNEQFF. The sequenced DNA: TGTGCCAGTACTGGTTACAATGAGCAGTTCTTC.